The clone carrying this TCR beta chain appeared a single time. A clone one base away is much larger, so this may be a read error. Unique molecular identifiers were attached to individual cDNA molecules within the library. TCRdb fed the RACE reads into MiXCR, producing one record per CDR3 protein. This table holds about 260,000 distinct CDR3 sequences, 7.5% to 10% found once. The sample originates from a study of human T cells and chemical hapten exposure. About the research overall: Patients were given diphenylcyclopropenone on the scalp weekly across the approximately 26-week study. Per-sample TCR yield variability stemmed mainly from small pooled library volume differences.

Germline trimming cut 6 bases from V and 0 bases from J; bases unmatched to any gene: 4. Per germline, CDR1 SNHLY and CDR2 FYNNEI. The CDR3 length is 15 residues. Time point meaning: pre-sensitization, week 0. Treatment given: therapeutic diphenylcyclopropenone sensitization with weekly scalp DPC. Total RNA was extracted from unfractionated whole blood. The chain couples TRBV2 to TRBJ2-2; TRBD1 agrees at 7 bases. The sequences come from whole blood, collected in connection with sensitization to the hapten diphenylcyclopropenone (DPC). This clonotype was sampled from a woman in her thirties or forties with alopecia areata. Some clones in this sample may be carry-over from other donors' samples. CDR3 residues: CASRGQGANTGELFF. Written as DNA, the CDR3 is TGTGCCAGCAGAGGCCAGGGGGCGAACACCGGGGAGCTGTTTTTT.